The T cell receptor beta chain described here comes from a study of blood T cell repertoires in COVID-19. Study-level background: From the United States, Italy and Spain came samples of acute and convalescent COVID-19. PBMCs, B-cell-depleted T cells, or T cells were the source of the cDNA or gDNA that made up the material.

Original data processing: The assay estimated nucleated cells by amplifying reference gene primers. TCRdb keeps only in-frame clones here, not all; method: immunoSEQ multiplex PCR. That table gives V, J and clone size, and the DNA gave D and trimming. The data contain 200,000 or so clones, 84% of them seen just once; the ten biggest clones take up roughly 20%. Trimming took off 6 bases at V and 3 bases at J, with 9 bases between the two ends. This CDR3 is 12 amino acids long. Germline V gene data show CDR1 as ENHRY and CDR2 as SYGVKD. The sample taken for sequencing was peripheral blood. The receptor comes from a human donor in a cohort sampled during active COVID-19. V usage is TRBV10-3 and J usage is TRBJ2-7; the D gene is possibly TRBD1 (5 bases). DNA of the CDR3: TGTGCCATCAGACAGGACCACTACGAGCAGTACGTC. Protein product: CAIRQDHYEQYV.